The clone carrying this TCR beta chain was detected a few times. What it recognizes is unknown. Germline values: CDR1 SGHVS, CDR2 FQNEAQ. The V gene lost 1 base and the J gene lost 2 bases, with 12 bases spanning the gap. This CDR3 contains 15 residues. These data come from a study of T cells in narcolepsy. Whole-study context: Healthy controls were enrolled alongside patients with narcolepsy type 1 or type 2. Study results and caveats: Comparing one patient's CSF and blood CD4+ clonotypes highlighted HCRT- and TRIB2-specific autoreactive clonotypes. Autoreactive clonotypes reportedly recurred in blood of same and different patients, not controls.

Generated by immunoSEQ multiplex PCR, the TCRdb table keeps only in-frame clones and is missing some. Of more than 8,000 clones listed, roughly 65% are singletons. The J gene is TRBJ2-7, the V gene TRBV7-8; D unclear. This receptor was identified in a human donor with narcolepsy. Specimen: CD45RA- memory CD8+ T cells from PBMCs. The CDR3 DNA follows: TGTGCCAGCAGCTTAGGTAGGGCCAGGACCTACGAGCAGTACTTC. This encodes CASSLGRARTYEQYF.